This T cell receptor beta chain appears in the sequencing data of a study of control samples from healthy donors and cancer patients. The repertoire was sequenced with immunoSEQ multiplex PCR; TCRdb's copy has only in-frame clones and lacks some. The sample records about 100,000 clones, more than 85% being singletons. This CDR3 is built from 14 residues. CDR1 is GTSNPN, CDR2 SVGIG, per germline (reference sequence). The V and J ends lost 2 bases and 4 bases, in that order; junction bases with no gene match: 5. The receptor's source is a man aged 25-45 years in good health. The gene calls are TRBV30 and TRBJ1-3; TRBD1 matches at 7 bases. Sample: blood. Here the CDR3 reads CAWSRGGAGNTIYF. The CDR3 DNA sequence: TGTGCCTGGAGTCGAGGGGGCGCGGGAAACACCATATATTTT.